This TCR beta chain derives from a study of blood T cell repertoires in COVID-19. Overall study: PBMCs, B-cell-depleted T cells, or T cells were the source of the cDNA or gDNA that made up the material.

Measured with immunoSEQ multiplex PCR; TCRdb has only the in-frame clones, and not every one. This repertoire shows a few hundred thousand clones, roughly 90% found once; its top ten account for about an eighth. This clone was found many times. This TCR was sampled from a woman aged 60-75 years with acute or convalescent COVID-19. Material for sequencing was peripheral blood.

CDR3 sequence (DNA): TGCGCCAGCAGCCAAGATGGGGGGGCAGGCACCATATATTTT. It yields the protein CASSQDGGAGTIYF. The chain links TRBV4-3 to TRBJ1-3; D is perhaps TRBD1 (6 bases). Per the germline V gene, CDR1 is LGHNA and CDR2 is YSLEER. With 0 bases removed from V and 9 bases from J, the gap between germline ends came to 12 bases. CDR3 size: 14 residues.